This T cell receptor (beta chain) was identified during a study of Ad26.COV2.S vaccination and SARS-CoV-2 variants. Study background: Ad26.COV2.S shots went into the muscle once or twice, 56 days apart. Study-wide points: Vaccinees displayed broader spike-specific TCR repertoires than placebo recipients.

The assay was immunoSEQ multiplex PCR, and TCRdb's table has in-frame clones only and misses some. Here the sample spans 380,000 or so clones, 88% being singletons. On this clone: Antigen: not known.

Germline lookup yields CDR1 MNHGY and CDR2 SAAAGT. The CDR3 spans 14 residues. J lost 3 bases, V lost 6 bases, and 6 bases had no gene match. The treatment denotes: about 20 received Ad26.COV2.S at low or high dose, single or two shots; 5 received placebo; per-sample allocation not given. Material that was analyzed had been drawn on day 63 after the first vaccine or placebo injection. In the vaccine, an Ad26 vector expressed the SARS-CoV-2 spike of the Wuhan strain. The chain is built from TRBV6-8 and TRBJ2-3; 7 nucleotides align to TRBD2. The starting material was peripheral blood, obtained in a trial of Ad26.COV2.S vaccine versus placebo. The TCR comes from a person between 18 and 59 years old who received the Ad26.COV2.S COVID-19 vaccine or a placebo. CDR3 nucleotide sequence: TGTGCCAGCAGCCCCGGACTAGTGACAGATACGCAGTATTTT. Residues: CASSPGLVTDTQYF.